A single sample is the source of the 26 T cell receptor beta chains below, sequenced in a study of human T cells and chemical hapten exposure (TCRdb year 2021). The time point label of this sample denotes: patch test 1, 2 weeks after DPC sensitization. The treatment or condition label of this sample denotes: therapeutic diphenylcyclopropenone sensitization with weekly scalp DPC. Library generation was performed with RACE. Sequencing relied on a NextSeq 500. Clones were called with MiXCR by TCRdb after fastp trimmed the public reads at Q25, and only in-frame beta chains were retained. Entries that share a CDR3 protein sequence are merged under the most common genes and DNA. Recorded for this sample are about 120,000 distinct CDR3 sequences; roughly an eighth of them occurred a single time. The top ten hold around 0.99% of the sample. Material: whole blood, obtained in connection with sensitization to the hapten diphenylcyclopropenone (DPC). The source is a man younger than 35 with alopecia areata. Some clones in this sample may be carry-over from other donors' samples.

This sequence joins TRBV2 and TRBJ1-1, with D unclear. The CDR3 is made up of 15 amino acids. The germline gives CDR1 SNHLY, CDR2 FYNNEI. Trimming left V 9 bases short and J 0 bases short, with 17 bases between. CDR3 residues: CASSTIGSVNTEAFF. The CDR3 bases are TGTGCCAGTAGCACGATCGGGAGTGTGAACACTGAAGCTTTCTTT.

The chain has TRBV7-2 and TRBJ2-3; D call uncertain. This CDR3 spans 12 amino acids. CDR1 is SGHTA and CDR2 is FQGNSA in the germline V gene. Trimming stripped 5 bases from V and 0 bases from J, with 3 bases between. The CDR3 DNA is TGTGCCAGCAGCCAAAGCACAGATACGCAGTATTTT. Its protein product is CASSQSTDTQYF. Complete variable domain (other parts from reference TRBV7-2 and TRBJ2-3): GAGVSQSPSNKVTEKGKDVELRCDPISGHTALYWYRQSLGQGLEFLIYFQGNSAPDKSGLPSDRFSAERTGGSVSTLTIQRTQQEDSAVYLCASSQSTDTQYFGPGTRLTVL.

This clonotype turned up a few times. The chain links TRBV3-1 to TRBJ2-1, with D perhaps matching TRBD1 (5 bases). Germline lookup yields CDR1 LGHDT and CDR2 YNNKEL (reference sequence). Trimming removed 0 bases from V and 7 bases from J, with 16 bases in between. The CDR3 totals 16 residues. CDR3 amino acids: CASSQDLGARWNEQFF. CDR3 coding DNA: TGTGCCAGCAGCCAAGATCTAGGGGCGCGTTGGAATGAGCAGTTCTTC.

This sequence joins TRBV5-6 and TRBJ2-2; TRBD1 matches 7 bases. This CDR3 contains 17 residues. Germline V gene lookup returns CDR1 SGHDT and CDR2 YYEEEE. After removal of 4 bases from V and 5 bases from J, the junction contained 14 bases not matched to a gene. The CDR3 sequence: CASSPDRLRERTGELFF. The CDR3 DNA sequence: TGTGCCAGCAGCCCGGACAGGCTGAGGGAGAGAACCGGGGAGCTGTTTTTT.

The genes are TRBV12-3 or TRBV12-4 and TRBJ1-3; 8 bases match TRBD1. J lost 15 bases, V lost 6 bases, and 10 bases had no gene match. The CDR3 sequence is 12 residues long. CDR3 bases: TGTGCCAGCAGCTCTCGGACAGGGCGGCCATATTTT. Translating it yields CASSSRTGRPYF.

The rearrangement uses TRBV5-1 and TRBJ1-2; weak D call: TRBD1 (6 bases). This CDR3 is built from 13 residues. The V end lost 3 bases, the J end lost 6 bases, and 12 bases lay between the germline ends. Germline-derived CDR1 and CDR2 are SGHRS and YFSETQ. As DNA, the CDR3 is TGCGCCAGCAGCTCAGGGGAAGGAAATGGCTACACCTTC. Translation: CASSSGEGNGYTF.

DNA of the CDR3: TGTGCCAGCAGCGTAGAAGCGAGGGATACTGAAGCTTTCTTT. This sequence encodes CASSVEARDTEAFF. The chain joins TRBV9 to TRBJ1-1; no definite D call. The length of the CDR3 is 14 residues. Germline CDR1 is SGDLS and CDR2 is YYNGEE. Trimming removed 0 bases at V and 5 bases at J, with 11 bases between.

The table lists this clonotype with a few counts. This sequence joins TRBV7-8 and TRBJ2-5; D assignment may be TRBD1 or TRBD2 (5 bases each). The V gene lost 5 bases and the J gene lost 5 bases, with 15 bases spanning the gap. The CDR3 is made up of 14 amino acids. The V gene's germline CDR1 is SGHVS and CDR2 FQNEAQ. The CDR3 DNA sequence: TGTGCCAGCAGCCCAAGGGGTCCGGGGGAGACCCAGTACTTC. Protein sequence: CASSPRGPGETQYF.

The chain joins TRBV7-3 to TRBJ1-6, with 8 bases matching TRBD1. Per germline, CDR1 SGHTA and CDR2 FQGTGA. V was clipped by 0 bases and J by 8 bases; unmatched bases: 12. This CDR3 has 18 residues. CDR3 residues: CASSLTGMRGQGYSPLHF. In DNA form, the CDR3 reads TGTGCCAGCAGCTTAACGGGTATGCGCGGACAGGGATATTCACCCCTCCACTTT.

This clonotype was detected a few times. Written as DNA, the CDR3 is TGTGCCAGCAGCCAAGGACAGCCAGACACAGATACGCAGTATTTT. It translates to CASSQGQPDTDTQYF. V is TRBV3-1 and J is TRBJ2-3; a possible D gene is TRBD1 (5 bases). The ends were cut back, 1 base at V and 2 bases at J, with 10 bases in the middle. CDR1 LGHDT and CDR2 YNNKEL come from the germline V gene (reference sequence). CDR3 size: 15 residues.

The genes are TRBV29-1 and TRBJ2-3; TRBD1 is a possible D gene (5 bases). The V gene's germline CDR1 is SQVTM and CDR2 ANQGSEA. Deletions cut 6 bases from V and 3 bases from J, with 10 bases between. This CDR3 has 12 residues. CDR3 DNA sequence: TGCAGCGTGCCCTCAGGGACAGATACGCAGTATTTT. Its protein product is CSVPSGTDTQYF.

The chain joins TRBV27 to TRBJ1-5; D is unclear. The CDR3 extends over 14 amino acids. The germline V gene encodes CDR1 MNHEY and CDR2 SMNVEV (reference sequence). The ends were cut back, 3 bases at V and 0 bases at J, with 6 bases in the middle. Here the CDR3 reads CASSFQYSNQPQHF. Written as DNA, the CDR3 is TGTGCCAGCAGTTTCCAGTATAGCAATCAGCCCCAGCATTTT.

This clonotype occurred a few times. J is TRBJ2-3 and V is TRBV5-1; D gene uncertain. In germline, CDR1 is SGHRS, CDR2 YFSETQ. Trimming left V 1 base short and J 6 bases short, with 12 bases between. This CDR3 has 14 amino acids. The CDR3 region has the DNA TGCGCCAGCAGCTTGAACCACCAGGTTGATACGCAGTATTTT. The encoded protein is CASSLNHQVDTQYF.

This clonotype appeared many times. The genes are TRBV29-1 and TRBJ2-3; 11 positions agree with TRBD2. Losses at the gene ends were 1 base for V and 5 bases for J; bases not matched to a gene: 5. Germline-derived CDR1 and CDR2 are SQVTM and ANQGSEA. CDR3 length equals 15 residues. CDR3: CSVEVSGGAGDTQYF. The DNA for the CDR3 is TGCAGCGTTGAAGTTAGCGGGGGGGCGGGAGATACGCAGTATTTT.

CDR3 nucleotides: TGTGCCAGCTCGACCCCGGGACAGGGTGAACCGACGGAGACCCAGTACTTC. It yields the protein CASSTPGQGEPTETQYF. The chain combines TRBV18 with TRBJ2-5; 9 nucleotides agree with TRBD1. CDR3 length: 17 residues. Germline V gene data show CDR1 as KGHSH and CDR2 as LQKENI. V lost 6 bases to trimming and J lost 5 bases; unmatched junction nucleotides: 16.

The chain recombines TRBV11-2 with TRBJ2-2; D remains unclear. The V gene's germline CDR1 is SGHAT and CDR2 FQNNGV. This CDR3 is built from 14 residues. Trimming cost V 5 bases and J 2 bases, with 9 bases left between them. CDR3 residues: CASSPPDNTGELFF. DNA for the CDR3: TGTGCCAGCAGCCCCCCCGACAACACCGGGGAGCTGTTTTTT.

This clonotype was observed a few times. The V and J genes are TRBV11-2 and TRBJ1-5; no clear D gene. The CDR3 spans 14 residues. The V gene's germline CDR1 is SGHAT and CDR2 FQNNGV. Between the trimmed V and J ends, which lost 0 bases and 5 bases, there was a span of 8 bases. The CDR3 DNA is TGTGCCAGCAGCTTAGATCCGGATCATCAGCCCCAGCATTTT. Its translation: CASSLDPDHQPQHF.

This chain joins TRBV11-2 and TRBJ2-4; 8 bases map to TRBD1. The V gene's germline CDR1 is SGHAT and CDR2 FQNNGV. V was pared by 6 bases and J by 1 base, with 11 bases of the junction left unmatched. This CDR3 region has 17 residues. The CDR3 reads CASSPTGGGLAKNIQYF. CDR3 DNA: TGTGCCAGCAGTCCTACAGGGGGAGGACTGGCCAAAAACATTCAGTACTTC.

The chain recombines TRBV28 with TRBJ2-5, with D maybe TRBD2 (5 bases). V shed 5 bases and J shed 7 bases, with 11 bases lying between them. There are 12 residues in the CDR3. The germline V gene has CDR1 MDHEN and CDR2 SYDVKM. The CDR3 protein is CASSINGGTQYF. The CDR3 DNA is TGTGCCAGCAGTATCAATGGAGGGACCCAGTACTTC.

This clonotype was counted between two and nine times. The chain couples TRBV27 to TRBJ1-2; D is possibly TRBD1 (5 bases). This CDR3 has 17 amino acids. Germline V CDR1 and CDR2: MNHEY, SMNVEV (reference sequence). Trimming pared 4 bases from V and 4 bases from J, leaving 22 bases between. The CDR3 DNA is TGTGCCAGCAGTTCGTCCTTAGTTAGGGGTACTACCTATGGCTACACCTTC. Amino acid sequence: CASSSSLVRGTTYGYTF.

This clonotype appeared a few times. The chain's CDR3 is CSVRKTGANVLTF. DNA for the CDR3: TGCAGCGTTCGTAAGACTGGGGCCAACGTCCTGACTTTC. The chain links TRBV29-1 to TRBJ2-6; D gene uncertain. Deletions cut 5 bases from V and 2 bases from J, with 7 bases between. Germline-derived CDR1 and CDR2 are SQVTM and ANQGSEA. The CDR3 is 13 residues long.

The chain links TRBV28 to TRBJ2-1, with D uncertain. The V gene's germline CDR1 is MDHEN and CDR2 SYDVKM. V was cut by 5 bases and J by 12 bases, with 8 bases left in between. The CDR3 length is 10 residues. The CDR3: CASSNRLQFF. The CDR3 region has the DNA TGTGCCAGCAGTAACAGATTGCAGTTCTTC.

This clonotype came up a few times. The V gene is TRBV7-9, the J gene TRBJ2-3; maybe TRBD1 (6 bases). Trimming shortened V by 1 base and J by 3 bases, and 8 bases separated the two germline ends. Germline values: CDR1 SEHNR, CDR2 FQNEAQ (reference sequence). There are 14 residues in the CDR3. The CDR3 sequence: CASSLVGATDTQYF. CDR3 nucleotides: TGTGCCAGCAGCTTAGTGGGGGCAACAGATACGCAGTATTTT.

This chain links TRBV4-3 with TRBJ1-1; D perhaps matches TRBD1 (5 bases). The ends were cut back, 0 bases at V and 0 bases at J, with 14 bases in the middle. This CDR3 comprises 17 residues. The germline V gene encodes CDR1 LGHNA and CDR2 YSLEER. The CDR3 spells CASSQEVGARLNTEAFF. CDR3 nucleotides: TGCGCCAGCAGCCAAGAGGTAGGGGCCAGGTTGAACACTGAAGCTTTCTTT.

This clonotype was found a few times. The rearrangement joins TRBV28 to TRBJ2-7; TRBD1 aligns across 8 bases. V lost 6 bases and J lost 1; bases outside the gene matches: 8. There are 15 residues in the CDR3. Germline values: CDR1 MDHEN, CDR2 SYDVKM. The CDR3 spells CASSLLGQGSYEQYF. In DNA, the CDR3 is TGTGCCAGCAGCCTCCTTGGACAGGGTTCCTACGAGCAGTACTTC.

The J gene is TRBJ2-7, the V gene TRBV4-1; tentatively, D is TRBD1 (5 bases). V dropped 0 bases and J dropped 5 bases, with 14 bases sitting between them. The CDR3 spans 15 residues. CDR1 and CDR2 (germline): MGHRA, YSYEKL. CDR3 sequence: CASSQDIVRADEQYF. In DNA, the CDR3 is TGCGCCAGCAGCCAAGATATCGTCAGGGCGGACGAGCAGTACTTC.